These 19 T cell receptor beta chains came from one sample sequenced in a study of coeliac disease. Clones were sequenced by immunoSEQ multiplex PCR, and TCRdb holds only the in-frame ones, with some missing. Here the sample spans nearly 7,000 clones, approximately 78% being singletons. Material for sequencing was lamina propria lymphocytes from the gut. Receptor source: a man aged 25-45 years with celiac disease.

This clone occurred a few times. The chain recombines TRBV9 with TRBJ2-1, with D perhaps matching TRBD2 (6 bases). This CDR3 is 14 amino acids long. Germline V lookup: CDR1 SGDLS, CDR2 YYNGEE. The V end was cut by 5 bases, the J end by 5 bases, with 14 bases between. The CDR3 sequence: CASSDRDLNNEQFF. The CDR3 bases are TGTGCCAGCAGTGACCGGGACTTGAACAATGAGCAGTTCTTC.

Comments on this clone: One end of the junction does not line up with germline, which may come from a read error. The J gene is TRBJ2-7, the V gene TRBV6-6, with 9 positions matching TRBD1. This CDR3 comprises 14 residues. CDR1 MNHNY and CDR2 SVGAGI come from the germline V gene (reference sequence). CDR3 residues: CASSNSRTGVEQYF. CDR3 coding DNA: TGTGCCAGCAGTAACTCCCGGACAGGGGTCGAGCAGTACTTC.

This chain uses TRBV7-6 with TRBJ2-1; tentatively, D is TRBD2 (5 bases). Germline lookup yields CDR1 SGHVS and CDR2 FNYEAQ. The V and J ends lost 2 bases and 5 bases respectively, with 13 bases between them. There are 15 residues in the CDR3. CDR3 in amino acids: CASSLSGYRHNEQFF. CDR3 in DNA: TGTGCCAGCAGCTTATCGGGGTACCGTCACAATGAGCAGTTCTTC.

There are a few counts of this clone. This chain joins TRBV5-1 and TRBJ1-3; D possibly corresponds to TRBD1 (6 bases). Trimming removed 2 bases at V and 8 bases at J, with 20 bases between. This CDR3 is built from 16 residues. In germline, CDR1 is SGHRS, CDR2 YFSETQ. The CDR3 coding sequence is TGCGCCAGCAGCTTTAGACCGGGGACATCCGCGGACACCATATATTTT. This gives the protein CASSFRPGTSADTIYF.

This chain joins TRBV9 and TRBJ1-3; the D gene is possibly TRBD1 (6 bases). With 5 bases removed from V and 0 bases from J, the gap between germline ends came to 12 bases. Germline CDR1 and CDR2: SGDLS and YYNGEE. The CDR3 loop spans 15 amino acids. CDR3 nucleotide sequence: TGTGCCAGCAGTCCGGGACACCACTCTGGAAACACCATATATTTT. Translation gives CASSPGHHSGNTIYF.

This chain joins TRBV28 and TRBJ1-5, with TRBD1 as a possible D gene (5 bases). In germline, CDR1 is MDHEN, CDR2 SYDVKM. The CDR3 is 15 amino acids. The V and J ends lost 5 bases and 1 base respectively, with 12 bases between them. This CDR3 reads CASSLTQGSNQPQHF. Written as DNA, the CDR3 is TGTGCCAGCAGTCTAACCCAGGGCAGCAATCAGCCCCAGCATTTT.

The gene calls are TRBV7-3 and TRBJ2-3; 9 bases map to TRBD1. Germline V gene data show CDR1 as SGHTA and CDR2 as FQGTGA. This CDR3 is 22 amino acids long. Trimming cost V 2 bases and J 4 bases; bases outside gene matches: 25. The CDR3 region is CASSLYPPGQGVLGRGADTQYF. Written as DNA, the CDR3 is TGTGCCAGCAGCTTATACCCCCCGGGACAGGGTGTTCTAGGACGGGGGGCAGATACGCAGTATTTT.

The rearrangement uses TRBV7-3 and TRBJ1-1; no firm D call. CDR3 size: 13 residues. With 3 bases removed from V and 3 bases from J, the gap between germline ends came to 8 bases. CDR1 is SGHTA and CDR2 is FQGTGA in the germline V gene. In DNA, the CDR3 is TGTGCCAGCAGCTTTTCTGGAGACACTGAAGCTTTCTTT. Encoded protein: CASSFSGDTEAFF.

V usage is TRBV30 and J usage is TRBJ1-6, with D unresolved. Germline V gene lookup returns CDR1 GTSNPN and CDR2 SVGIG (reference sequence). Trimming cost V 5 bases and J 0 bases, with 17 bases left between them. This CDR3 has 17 amino acids. The CDR3 bases are TGTGCCTGGGATATATCACGGTCGAGCTCCTATAATTCACCCCTCCACTTT. Translation: CAWDISRSSSYNSPLHF.

The chain is built from TRBV7-3 and TRBJ1-1; weak D call: TRBD1 (6 bases). Germline-derived CDR1 and CDR2 are SGHTA and FQGTGA. The CDR3 has 12 amino acids. V lost 3 bases and J 9 bases, leaving 11 bases between the germline ends. The CDR3 coding sequence is TGTGCCAGCAGCTTTCAGGGGAGTAAAGCTTTCTTT. As protein: CASSFQGSKAFF. The full variable domain, completed using reference TRBV7-3 and TRBJ1-1, is GAGVSQTPSNKVTEKGKYVELRCDPISGHTALYWYRQSLGQGPEFLIYFQGTGAADDSGLPNDRFFAVRPEGSVSTLKIQRTERGDSAVYLCASSFQGSKAFFGQGTRLTVV.

The CDR3 nucleotides read TGTGCCAGCAGCTTAGTAGGGACTAGTTTCTTCAGGTATTTT. It yields the protein CASSLVGTSFFRYF. The V and J genes are TRBV11-2 and TRBJ2-3; 8 nucleotides align to TRBD2. V lost 1 base and J lost 14; bases outside the gene matches: 11. This CDR3 has 14 residues. Per germline, CDR1 SGHAT and CDR2 FQNNGV.

The chain carries TRBV14 and TRBJ1-1; 7 bases line up with TRBD1. The ends lost 7 bases at V and 1 base at J; junction bases unmatched: 9. This CDR3 comprises 15 residues. CDR1 and CDR2 from the germline V gene are SGHDN and FVKESK. CDR3 nucleotides: TGTGCCAGCACCTCACGGACAGGACCGAACACTGAAGCTTTCTTT. It translates to CASTSRTGPNTEAFF.

This clone was observed a few times. The same CDR3 can be traced to other DNA sequences in this sample. The chain employs TRBV5-1 and TRBJ1-4, with D maybe TRBD1 (5 bases). The V gene's germline CDR1 is SGHRS and CDR2 YFSETQ. V shed 0 bases and J shed 8 bases, with 11 bases lying between them. The CDR3 is made up of 14 amino acids. The CDR3 sequence: CASSLEGASEKLFF. The CDR3 region has the DNA TGCGCCAGCAGCTTGGAAGGGGCCAGCGAAAAACTGTTTTTT.

This sequence joins TRBV30 and TRBJ1-6, with 7 bases matching TRBD1. After removal of 4 bases from V and 7 bases from J, the junction contained 10 bases not matched to a gene. Germline CDR1 is GTSNPN and CDR2 is SVGIG (reference sequence). The CDR3 is 15 amino acids. The CDR3 DNA reads as TGTGCCTGGAACATCCTCGGACAGGAGAATTCACCCCTCCACTTT. This gives the protein CAWNILGQENSPLHF. Drawing the rest from reference TRBV30 and TRBJ1-6, the complete variable domain is SQTIHQWPATLVQPVGSPLSLECTVEGTSNPNLYWYRQAAGRGLQLLFYSVGIGQISSEVPQNLSASRPQDRQFILSSKKLLLSDSGFYLCAWNILGQENSPLHFGNGTRLTVT.

The chain links TRBV19 to TRBJ2-4, with a possible D match to TRBD2 (6 bases). This CDR3 region has 15 residues. The V and J ends lost 3 bases and 4 bases respectively, with 13 bases between them. The germline gives CDR1 LNHDA, CDR2 SQIVND (reference sequence). CDR3 amino acids: CASSMLAGPKNIQYF. Written as DNA, the CDR3 is TGTGCCAGTAGTATGTTGGCGGGACCTAAAAACATTCAGTACTTC.

The CDR3 DNA reads as TGTGCCAGCTCACCGCAAAGGGGGCAGAACACTGAAGCTTTCTTT. Encoded protein: CASSPQRGQNTEAFF. The J gene is TRBJ1-1, the V gene TRBV18; 7 nucleotides match TRBD1. Unmatched junction bases numbered 5, after V lost 3 bases and J lost 1 base. The CDR3 has 15 residues. From germline, CDR1 is KGHSH and CDR2 LQKENI.

This chain uses TRBV6-1 with TRBJ2-2; perhaps TRBD2 as D (5 bases). Trimming took off 4 bases at V and 4 bases at J, with 13 bases between the two ends. This CDR3 is built from 15 residues. The germline V gene encodes CDR1 MNHNS and CDR2 SASEGT. The CDR3 DNA is TGTGCCAGCAGTGCTAGCTATCTAACCACCGGGGAGCTGTTTTTT. Amino acid sequence: CASSASYLTTGELFF.

The V and J genes are TRBV28 and TRBJ1-5; 8 nucleotides match TRBD1. V shed 0 bases, J shed 7 bases, and the junction held 8 bases outside the gene matches. CDR1 and CDR2 from the germline V gene are MDHEN and SYDVKM. This CDR3 region has 16 residues. The CDR3 nucleotides are TGTGCCAGCAGTTTATGGTCAGGGGGCTCGGGGCAGCCCCAGCATTTT. Translating it yields CASSLWSGGSGQPQHF.

The genes are TRBV11-2 and TRBJ2-5; D is uncertain. This CDR3 spans 15 amino acids. Germline CDR1 is SGHAT and CDR2 is FQNNGV. V shed 1 base and J shed 2 bases, with 11 bases lying between them. DNA for the CDR3: TGTGCCAGCAGCTTAGTTGCGGCCAGACAAGAGACCCAGTACTTC. This gives the protein CASSLVAARQETQYF.